Presented here are 30 T cell receptor beta chains from one specimen sequenced in a study of cytomegalovirus exposure and HLA in healthy donors. TCRdb keeps only in-frame clones here, not all; method: immunoSEQ multiplex PCR. Among about 190,000 clones, 75% to 90% were seen once, and the ten largest hold roughly 7%. The sample taken for sequencing was PBMCs. These receptors were taken from a man between 18 and 35 years old in good health and CMV-seropositive.

This chain joins TRBV7-9 and TRBJ2-7; 9 bases agree with TRBD2. This CDR3 is 15 amino acids long. The V and J ends lost 5 bases and 1 base, in that order; junction bases with no gene match: 6. In germline, CDR1 is SEHNR, CDR2 FQNEAQ (reference sequence). The CDR3 loop is CASSPISGRSYEQYF. The CDR3 coding sequence is TGTGCCAGCAGCCCCATTAGCGGGAGATCCTACGAGCAGTACTTC.

J is TRBJ1-1 and V is TRBV18; 9 bases align to TRBD1. There are 15 residues in the CDR3. J was trimmed by 0 bases and V by 4 bases; bases with no gene match: 3. CDR1 is KGHSH and CDR2 is LQKENI in the germline V gene. CDR3 sequence: CASSLRDRVNTEAFF. The CDR3 DNA is TGTGCCAGCTCACTCCGGGACAGGGTGAACACTGAAGCTTTCTTT. Supplemented by reference TRBV18 and TRBJ1-1, the full variable domain reads NAGVMQNPRHLVRRRGQEARLRCSPMKGHSHVYWYRQLPEEGLKFMVYLQKENIIDESGMPKERFSAEFPKEGPSILRIQQVVRGDSAAYFCASSLRDRVNTEAFFGQGTRLTVV.

This chain joins TRBV30 and TRBJ2-7; TRBD2 aligns across 8 bases. V trimming: 5 bases; J trimming: 2 bases; junction bases outside the gene matches: 8. This CDR3 comprises 14 residues. Per the germline V gene, CDR1 is GTSNPN and CDR2 is SVGIG (reference sequence). CDR3 DNA sequence: TGTGCCTGGCGGGGGGGCCAGGACACCTACGAGCAGTACTTC. Translation gives CAWRGGQDTYEQYF.

The chain is built from TRBV18 and TRBJ2-1, with no clear D. CDR1 is KGHSH and CDR2 is LQKENI in the germline V gene. The CDR3 runs 14 residues. The V and J ends lost 3 bases and 4 bases respectively, with 10 bases between them. The CDR3 DNA sequence: TGTGCCAGCTCACCGGGCAGTTCTTACAATGAGCAGTTCTTC. This translates into CASSPGSSYNEQFF. Full variable domain (missing parts from reference TRBV18 and TRBJ2-1): NAGVMQNPRHLVRRRGQEARLRCSPMKGHSHVYWYRQLPEEGLKFMVYLQKENIIDESGMPKERFSAEFPKEGPSILRIQQVVRGDSAAYFCASSPGSSYNEQFFGPGTRLTVL.

The V and J genes are TRBV2 and TRBJ1-2, with D perhaps TRBD1 (5 bases). The CDR3 covers 12 residues. V dropped 10 bases and J dropped 5 bases, with 14 bases sitting between them. Germline values: CDR1 SNHLY, CDR2 FYNNEI. The CDR3 DNA sequence: TGTGCCACCTCGGGGGGGTGGTATGGCTACACCTTC. It specifies CATSGGWYGYTF. Complete variable domain (other parts from reference TRBV2 and TRBJ1-2): EPEVTQTPSHQVTQMGQEVILRCVPISNHLYFYWYRQILGQKVEFLVSFYNNEISEKSEIFDDQFSVERPDGSNFTLKIRSTKLEDSAMYFCATSGGWYGYTFGSGTRLTVV.

J is TRBJ1-2 and V is TRBV11-1; perhaps TRBD1 as D (5 bases). CDR3 length equals 13 residues. V was shortened by 3 bases and J by 8 bases, with 13 bases between the two germline ends. Germline CDR1 SGHAT, CDR2 FQDESV (reference sequence). CDR3 residues: CASSFRWGVGYTF. The CDR3 DNA reads as TGTGCCAGCAGCTTCCGCTGGGGGGTCGGCTACACCTTC.

This rearrangement joins TRBV6-1 to TRBJ2-1; 16 bases fit TRBD2. V dropped 10 bases and J dropped 7; count of bases not matched to a gene: 4. The CDR3 sequence is 14 residues long. The germline gives CDR1 MNHNS, CDR2 SASEGT. The CDR3 region is CATTGLAGGNEQFF. The CDR3 nucleotides read TGTGCCACAACGGGACTAGCGGGAGGGAATGAGCAGTTCTTC.

The chain carries TRBV11-1 and TRBJ2-5; 7 bases match TRBD2. Germline CDR1 is SGHAT and CDR2 is FQDESV (reference sequence). The length of the CDR3 is 14 residues. Trimming removed 5 bases from V and 3 bases from J; junction bases left unmatched: 6. CDR3 DNA sequence: TGTGCCAGCAGCGGGGGACTAAATGAAGAGACCCAGTACTTC. Encoded protein: CASSGGLNEETQYF.

The chain uses TRBV9 and TRBJ2-5; 8 positions agree with TRBD1. CDR1 and CDR2 (germline): SGDLS, YYNGEE. Trimming at V came to 4 bases and at J to 7 bases, leaving 9 bases not matched to a gene. The CDR3 runs 14 residues. CDR3 in DNA: TGTGCCAGCAGCTCGGGACAGGTAGTGGGGACCCAGTACTTC. Its translation: CASSSGQVVGTQYF.

Worth noting for this clone: The same CDR3 is also encoded by other DNA sequences in this sample. The V and J genes are TRBV7-2 and TRBJ2-7; possibly TRBD2 for D (6 bases). The CDR3 sequence is 14 residues long. CDR1 and CDR2 from the germline V gene are SGHTA and FQGNSA. Trimming stripped 0 bases from V and 1 base from J, with 7 bases between. CDR3 protein: CASSLAGGSYEQYF. DNA of the CDR3: TGTGCCAGCAGCTTAGCGGGAGGTTCCTACGAGCAGTACTTC.

The rearrangement joins TRBV7-9 to TRBJ1-1; D remains ambiguous. The CDR3 spans 13 residues. V was shortened by 0 bases and J by 11 bases, with 13 bases between the two germline ends. The germline gives CDR1 SEHNR, CDR2 FQNEAQ (reference sequence). DNA for the CDR3: TGTGCCAGCAGCTTAGCGGAGAGGGCTTGGGCTTTCTTT. Translation: CASSLAERAWAFF. The full variable domain, with the rest looked up from reference TRBV7-9 and TRBJ1-1, is DTGVSQNPRHKITKRGQNVTFRCDPISEHNRLYWYRQTLGQGPEFLTYFQNEAQLEKSRLLSDRFSAERPKGSFSTLEIQRTEQGDSAMYLCASSLAERAWAFFGQGTRLTVV.

The chain has TRBV11-3 and TRBJ2-1, with 7 bases fitting TRBD2. Unmatched junction bases numbered 1, after V lost 0 bases and J lost 5 bases. The CDR3 is 14 residues long. Germline V gene sequence: CDR1 SGHNT, CDR2 YENEEA. In nucleotides, the CDR3 is TGTGCCAGCAGCTTAGATGGGGGGGACAATGAGCAGTTCTTC. This codes for CASSLDGGDNEQFF.

This chain connects TRBV28 to TRBJ2-7; 10 bases map to TRBD1. The germline CDR1 and CDR2 sequences are MDHEN and SYDVKM. With V trimmed by 6 bases and J by 1 base, 3 bases remained unmatched. The CDR3 consists of 14 residues. CDR3: CASRGTGASYEQYF. CDR3 in DNA: TGTGCCAGCAGGGGGACAGGGGCTTCCTACGAGCAGTACTTC.

The chain links TRBV28 to TRBJ2-3, with 8 bases that match TRBD1. Germline values: CDR1 MDHEN, CDR2 SYDVKM. V shed 5 bases, J shed 4 bases, and the junction held 14 bases outside the gene matches. This CDR3 region has 17 residues. CDR3 in amino acids: CASSPWGDRIPADTQYF. The CDR3, as DNA: TGTGCCAGCAGTCCATGGGGGGACAGGATCCCAGCAGATACGCAGTATTTT.

V gene TRBV30 combines with J gene TRBJ1-3; D unresolved. This CDR3 has 13 residues. From germline, CDR1 is GTSNPN and CDR2 SVGIG (reference sequence). Trimming took 4 bases from V and 4 from J, leaving 11 bases between them. CDR3 region: CAWTGTMGNTIYF. The CDR3 coding sequence is TGTGCCTGGACAGGTACGATGGGAAACACCATATATTTT.

This chain joins TRBV28 and TRBJ1-5; D not certain. Germline V CDR1 and CDR2: MDHEN, SYDVKM. The CDR3 runs to 14 residues. V was trimmed by 4 bases and J by 5 bases, leaving 12 bases between them. DNA of the CDR3: TGTGCCAGCAGTTCCGCAGGTTGGGATCAGCCCCAGCATTTT. It translates to CASSSAGWDQPQHF.

The chain combines TRBV4-3 with TRBJ2-2; a possible D gene is TRBD2 (6 bases). The CDR3 is 15 residues long. Trimming shortened V by 0 bases and J by 4 bases, and 9 bases separated the two germline ends. Germline loops: CDR1 LGHNA, CDR2 YSLEER. The CDR3 region has the DNA TGCGCCAGCAGCCAAGAACTCGGGGGCACCGGGGAGCTGTTTTTT. Encoded protein: CASSQELGGTGELFF.

The gene calls are TRBV7-6 and TRBJ2-5; TRBD1 might be the D (5 bases). CDR3 length: 13 amino acids. Germline lookup yields CDR1 SGHVS and CDR2 FNYEAQ. Trimming stripped 5 bases from V and 4 bases from J, with 11 bases between. The CDR3 is CASSAGRGETQYF. CDR3 coding DNA: TGTGCCAGCAGCGCAGGAAGGGGAGAGACCCAGTACTTC.

Only one count was recorded for this clone. This chain joins TRBV27 and TRBJ2-7; 13 nucleotides match TRBD2. J was trimmed by 2 bases and V by 8 bases; bases with no gene match: 3. This CDR3 region has 14 residues. Germline V gene sequence: CDR1 MNHEY, CDR2 SMNVEV (reference sequence). CDR3 loop: CASGLAGDPYEQYF. The DNA of the CDR3 is TGTGCCAGCGGACTAGCGGGAGACCCCTACGAGCAGTACTTC.

The chain has TRBV6-1 and TRBJ1-5, with D maybe TRBD1 (5 bases). Trimming stripped 2 bases from V and 8 bases from J, with 13 bases between. CDR3 length: 14 amino acids. The germline V gene has CDR1 MNHNS and CDR2 SASEGT. The DNA of the CDR3 is TGTGCCAGCAGTGAACTGCCGGGACTTGAGCCCCAGCATTTT. Translated, it gives CASSELPGLEPQHF.

The V and J genes are TRBV7-9 and TRBJ2-2, with a tentative D call TRBD2 (6 bases). Per the germline V gene, CDR1 is SEHNR and CDR2 is FQNEAQ (reference sequence). V lost 4 bases to trimming and J lost 2 bases, with 14 bases between them. The CDR3 extends over 16 amino acids. The CDR3 loop reads CASSSGTQGNTGELFF. DNA of the CDR3: TGTGCCAGCAGCTCCGGGACTCAAGGAAACACCGGGGAGCTGTTTTTT.

The V call is TRBV5-1, the J call TRBJ2-7; TRBD1 might be the D (5 bases). Between the trimmed V and J ends, which lost 2 bases and 4 bases, there was a span of 16 bases. The CDR3 sequence is 15 residues long. Germline CDR1 is SGHRS and CDR2 is YFSETQ. CDR3 amino acids: CASSFGQGLGYEQYF. CDR3 sequence (DNA): TGCGCCAGCAGCTTCGGTCAGGGCCTCGGTTACGAGCAGTACTTC.

The chain couples TRBV5-5 to TRBJ2-7; 7 bases align to TRBD1. The CDR3 loop spans 15 amino acids. Germline loops: CDR1 SGHKS, CDR2 YYEKEE (reference sequence). The V segment lost 3 bases and the J segment 4 bases; nucleotides outside the gene matches: 10. CDR3 region: CASSSTIGTVYEQYF. The DNA of the CDR3 is TGTGCCAGCAGCTCAACTATCGGGACAGTTTACGAGCAGTACTTC.

The genes are TRBV9 and TRBJ2-1; a weak D match, TRBD1 (6 bases). Deletions cut 3 bases from V and 4 bases from J, with 14 bases between. Per germline, CDR1 SGDLS and CDR2 YYNGEE. The CDR3 consists of 15 residues. In DNA form, the CDR3 reads TGTGCCAGCAGCGGGGGACACTACCCTTACAATGAGCAGTTCTTC. Amino acids: CASSGGHYPYNEQFF.

This sequence joins TRBV7-3 and TRBJ2-7; 8 nucleotides match TRBD1. Per the germline V gene, CDR1 is SGHTA and CDR2 is FQGTGA. With V trimmed by 4 bases and J by 5 bases, 7 bases remained unmatched. The CDR3 is made up of 14 amino acids. CDR3 sequence (DNA): TGTGCCAGCAGCTCGGACAGGGATAATAACGAGCAGTACTTC. Protein: CASSSDRDNNEQYF.

The chain employs TRBV6-4 and TRBJ2-7; 7 bases fit TRBD1. V trimming: 2 bases; J trimming: 2 bases; junction bases outside the gene matches: 9. This CDR3 comprises 16 residues. Germline assignment: CDR1 MRHNA and CDR2 SNTAGT. CDR3 loop: CASSDPGQFVPYEQYF. In DNA, the CDR3 is TGTGCCAGCAGTGACCCGGGACAGTTCGTCCCCTACGAGCAGTACTTC.

V gene TRBV5-1 combines with J gene TRBJ2-5; 10 bases align to TRBD1. The CDR3 totals 14 residues. V lost 4 bases, J lost 6 bases, and 6 bases stayed unmatched. Germline V gene sequence: CDR1 SGHRS, CDR2 YFSETQ. In DNA, the CDR3 is TGCGCCAGCAGCACAGGGACAGGGGTGCAGACCCAGTACTTC. Translating it yields CASSTGTGVQTQYF.

This rearrangement joins TRBV19 to TRBJ1-3, with 9 bases aligning to TRBD1. Trimming removed 3 bases from V and 6 bases from J; junction bases left unmatched: 3. CDR1 and CDR2 from the germline V gene are LNHDA and SQIVND (reference sequence). The CDR3 spans 14 residues. The CDR3 region is CASSIRDRVNTIYF. The CDR3 region has the DNA TGTGCCAGTAGTATCAGGGACAGGGTAAACACCATATATTTT.

The count of this clone is one. The chain carries TRBV28 and TRBJ1-2, with 8 bases lining up with TRBD1. The ends lost 3 bases at V and 7 bases at J; junction bases unmatched: 10. The germline CDR1 and CDR2 sequences are MDHEN and SYDVKM. The CDR3 length is 15 residues. The CDR3, as DNA: TGTGCCAGCAGTTTTCGCGACAGGGGATTTGGTGGCTACACCTTC. Amino acid sequence: CASSFRDRGFGGYTF.

The chain is built from TRBV7-7 and TRBJ2-5; 13 positions match TRBD2. V trimming: 5 bases; J trimming: 3 bases; junction bases outside the gene matches: 9. The CDR3 contains 17 residues. Germline V gives CDR1 SSHAT, CDR2 FNYEAQ (reference sequence). The CDR3 sequence: CASSRGLAGVEEETQYF. CDR3 sequence (DNA): TGTGCCAGCAGCCGTGGACTAGCGGGAGTTGAGGAAGAGACCCAGTACTTC.